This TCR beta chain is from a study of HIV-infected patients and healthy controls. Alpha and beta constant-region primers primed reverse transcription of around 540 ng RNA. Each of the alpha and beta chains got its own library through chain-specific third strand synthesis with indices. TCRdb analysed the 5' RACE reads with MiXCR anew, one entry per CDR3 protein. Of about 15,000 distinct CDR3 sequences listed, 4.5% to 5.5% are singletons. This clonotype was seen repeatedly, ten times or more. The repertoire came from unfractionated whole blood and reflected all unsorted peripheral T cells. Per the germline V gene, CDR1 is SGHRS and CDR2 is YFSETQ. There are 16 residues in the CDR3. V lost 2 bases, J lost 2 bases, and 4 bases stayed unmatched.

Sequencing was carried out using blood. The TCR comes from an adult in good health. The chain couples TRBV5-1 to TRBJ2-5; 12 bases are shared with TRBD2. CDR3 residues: CASSLTGLAGQETQYF. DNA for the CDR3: TGCGCCAGCAGCTTAACCGGACTAGCGGGGCAAGAGACCCAGTACTTC.